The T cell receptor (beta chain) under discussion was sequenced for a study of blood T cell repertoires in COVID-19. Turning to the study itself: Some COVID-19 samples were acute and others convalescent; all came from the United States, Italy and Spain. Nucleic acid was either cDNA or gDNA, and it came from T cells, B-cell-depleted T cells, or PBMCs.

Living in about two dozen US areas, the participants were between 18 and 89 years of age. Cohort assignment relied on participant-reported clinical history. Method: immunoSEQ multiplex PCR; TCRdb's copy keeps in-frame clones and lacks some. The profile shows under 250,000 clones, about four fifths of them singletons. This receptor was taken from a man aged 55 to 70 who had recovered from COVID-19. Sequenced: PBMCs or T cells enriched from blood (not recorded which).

CDR3 in DNA: TGTGCCAGCAGCTTACAACAGGGTCACACTGAAGCTTTCTTT. Its translation is CASSLQQGHTEAFF. The chain employs TRBV7-6 and TRBJ1-1; tentatively, D is TRBD1 (6 bases). Germline-derived CDR1 and CDR2 are SGHVS and FNYEAQ. Trimming stripped 2 bases from V and 3 bases from J, with 10 bases between. This CDR3 region has 14 residues.